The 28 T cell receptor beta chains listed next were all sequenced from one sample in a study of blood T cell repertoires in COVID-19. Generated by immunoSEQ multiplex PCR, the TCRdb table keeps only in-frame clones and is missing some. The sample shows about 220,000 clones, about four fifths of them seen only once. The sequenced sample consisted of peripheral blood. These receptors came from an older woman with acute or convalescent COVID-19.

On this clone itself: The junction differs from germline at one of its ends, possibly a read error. This CDR3 is CLLMLGTGAYEQYF. DNA of the CDR3: TGCCTACTCATGTTGGGGACAGGGGCCTACGAGCAGTACTTC. The V and J genes are TRBV19 and TRBJ2-7, with 10 nucleotides matching TRBD1. Per the germline V gene, CDR1 is LNHDA and CDR2 is SQIVND (reference sequence). This CDR3 is 14 amino acids long.

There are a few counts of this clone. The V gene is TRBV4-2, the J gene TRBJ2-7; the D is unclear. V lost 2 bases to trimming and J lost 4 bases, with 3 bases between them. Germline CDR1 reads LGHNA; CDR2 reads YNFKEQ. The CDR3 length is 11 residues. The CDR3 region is CASSQSYEQYF. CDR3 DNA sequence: TGTGCCAGCAGCCAATCTTACGAGCAGTACTTC.

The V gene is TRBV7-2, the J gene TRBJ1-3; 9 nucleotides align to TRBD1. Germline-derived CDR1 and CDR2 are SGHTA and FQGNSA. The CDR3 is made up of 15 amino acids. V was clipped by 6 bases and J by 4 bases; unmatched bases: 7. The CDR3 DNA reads TGTGCCAGCAGACTCAAGACAGGGGGAGGAAACACCATATATTTT. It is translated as CASRLKTGGGNTIYF.

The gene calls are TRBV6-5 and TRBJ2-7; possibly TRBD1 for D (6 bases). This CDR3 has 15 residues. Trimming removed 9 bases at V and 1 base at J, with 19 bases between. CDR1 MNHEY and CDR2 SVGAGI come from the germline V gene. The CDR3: CASTAGSGASYEQYF. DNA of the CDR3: TGTGCCAGTACCGCAGGGTCAGGGGCATCCTACGAGCAGTACTTC.

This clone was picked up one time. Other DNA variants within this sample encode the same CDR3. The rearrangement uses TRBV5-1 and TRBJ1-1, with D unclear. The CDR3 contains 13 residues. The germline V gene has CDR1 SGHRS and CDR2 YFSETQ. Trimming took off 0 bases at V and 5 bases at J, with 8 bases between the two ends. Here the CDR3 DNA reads TGCGCCAGCAGCTTGGAGGAGGGTACTGAAGCTTTCTTT. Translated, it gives CASSLEEGTEAFF.

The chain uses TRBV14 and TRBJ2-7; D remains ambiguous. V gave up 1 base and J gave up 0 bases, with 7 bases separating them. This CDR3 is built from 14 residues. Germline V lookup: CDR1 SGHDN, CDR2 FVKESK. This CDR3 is CASSQGRSSYEQYF. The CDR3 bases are TGTGCCAGCAGCCAAGGACGGAGCTCCTACGAGCAGTACTTC.

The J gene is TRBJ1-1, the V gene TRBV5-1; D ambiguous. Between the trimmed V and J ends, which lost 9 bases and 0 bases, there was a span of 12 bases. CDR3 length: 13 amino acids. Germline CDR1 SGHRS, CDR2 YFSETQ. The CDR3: CATRESLNTEAFF. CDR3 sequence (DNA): TGCGCCACCCGGGAATCCCTGAACACTGAAGCTTTCTTT.

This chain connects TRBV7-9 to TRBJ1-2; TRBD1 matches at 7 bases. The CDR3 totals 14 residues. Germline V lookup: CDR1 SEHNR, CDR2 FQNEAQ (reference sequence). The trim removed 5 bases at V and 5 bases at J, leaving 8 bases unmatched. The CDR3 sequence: CASSVDRVGYGYTF. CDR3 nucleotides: TGTGCCAGCAGCGTCGACAGGGTGGGGTATGGCTACACCTTC.

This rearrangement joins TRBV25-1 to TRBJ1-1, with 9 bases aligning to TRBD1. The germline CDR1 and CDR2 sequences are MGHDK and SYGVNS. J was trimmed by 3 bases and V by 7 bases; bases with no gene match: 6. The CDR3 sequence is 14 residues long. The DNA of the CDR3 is TGTGCCAGCACCTCGGACAGGGGCCACACTGAAGCTTTCTTT. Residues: CASTSDRGHTEAFF.

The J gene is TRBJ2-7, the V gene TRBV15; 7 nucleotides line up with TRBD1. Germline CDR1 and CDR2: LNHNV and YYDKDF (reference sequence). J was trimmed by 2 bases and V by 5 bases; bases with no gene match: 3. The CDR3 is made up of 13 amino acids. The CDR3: CATSGDRAYEQYF. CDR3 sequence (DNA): TGTGCCACCAGCGGCGACAGGGCCTACGAGCAGTACTTC.

The DNA of the CDR3 is TGTGCCTGGAACATGGGACAAAGAAACGAGCAGTACTTC. It specifies CAWNMGQRNEQYF. This chain links TRBV30 with TRBJ2-7; tentatively, D is TRBD1 (6 bases). The germline V gene has CDR1 GTSNPN and CDR2 SVGIG (reference sequence). The CDR3 has 13 amino acids. V was shortened by 4 bases and J by 5 bases, with 15 bases between the two germline ends.

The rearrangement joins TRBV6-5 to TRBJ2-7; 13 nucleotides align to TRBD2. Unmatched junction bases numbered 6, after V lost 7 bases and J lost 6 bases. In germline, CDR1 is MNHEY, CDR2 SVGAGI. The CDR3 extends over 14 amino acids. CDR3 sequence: CASNRLAGGLEQYF. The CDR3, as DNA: TGTGCCAGCAATAGACTAGCGGGGGGTCTCGAGCAGTACTTC.

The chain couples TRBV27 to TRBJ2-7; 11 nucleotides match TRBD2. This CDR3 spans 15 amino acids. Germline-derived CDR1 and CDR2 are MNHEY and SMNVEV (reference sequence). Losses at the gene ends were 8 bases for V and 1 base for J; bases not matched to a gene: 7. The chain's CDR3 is CASRLTSGGSYEQYF. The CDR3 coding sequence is TGTGCCAGCCGACTCACTAGCGGGGGTTCCTACGAGCAGTACTTC.

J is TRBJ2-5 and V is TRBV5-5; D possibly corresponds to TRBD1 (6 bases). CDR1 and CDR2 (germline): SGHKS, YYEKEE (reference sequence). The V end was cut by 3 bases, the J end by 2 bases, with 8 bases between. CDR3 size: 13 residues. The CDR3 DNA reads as TGTGCCAGCAGCTGGGGGACACAAGAGACCCAGTACTTC. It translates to CASSWGTQETQYF.

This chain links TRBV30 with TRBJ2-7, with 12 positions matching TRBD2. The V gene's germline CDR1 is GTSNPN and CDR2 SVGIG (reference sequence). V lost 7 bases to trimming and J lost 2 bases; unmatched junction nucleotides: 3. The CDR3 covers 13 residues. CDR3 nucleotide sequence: TGTGCCTTGACTAGCGGGGGCCCCTACGAGCAGTACTTC. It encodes CALTSGGPYEQYF. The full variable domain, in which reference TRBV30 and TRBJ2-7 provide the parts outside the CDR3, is SQTIHQWPATLVQPVGSPLSLECTVEGTSNPNLYWYRQAAGRGLQLLFYSVGIGQISSEVPQNLSASRPQDRQFILSSKKLLLSDSGFYLCALTSGGPYEQYFGPGTRLTVT.

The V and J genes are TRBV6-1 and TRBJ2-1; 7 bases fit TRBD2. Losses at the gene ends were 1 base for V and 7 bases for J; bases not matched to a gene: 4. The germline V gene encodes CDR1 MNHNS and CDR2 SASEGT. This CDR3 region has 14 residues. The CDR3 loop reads CASSEDVSGNEQFF. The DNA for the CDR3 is TGTGCCAGCAGTGAAGATGTTAGCGGGAATGAGCAGTTCTTC.

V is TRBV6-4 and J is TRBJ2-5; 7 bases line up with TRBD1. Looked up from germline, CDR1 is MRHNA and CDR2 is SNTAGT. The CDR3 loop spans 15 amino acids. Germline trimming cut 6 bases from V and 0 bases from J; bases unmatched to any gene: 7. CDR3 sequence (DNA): TGTGCCAGCAGGGGAAACAGGGGTTACCAAGAGACCCAGTACTTC. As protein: CASRGNRGYQETQYF.

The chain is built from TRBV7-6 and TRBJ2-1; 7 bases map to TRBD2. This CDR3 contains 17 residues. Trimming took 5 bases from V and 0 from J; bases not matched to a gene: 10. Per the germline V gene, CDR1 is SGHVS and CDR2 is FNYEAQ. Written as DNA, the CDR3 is TGTGCCAGCAGCCCGCTACTAGCGCCCAGCTCCTACAATGAGCAGTTCTTC. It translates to CASSPLLAPSSYNEQFF.

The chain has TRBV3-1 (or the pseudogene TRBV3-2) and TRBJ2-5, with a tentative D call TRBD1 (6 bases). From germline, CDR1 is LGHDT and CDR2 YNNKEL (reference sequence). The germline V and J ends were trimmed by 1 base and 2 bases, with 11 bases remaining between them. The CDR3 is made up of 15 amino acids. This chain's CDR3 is CASSQGDRIQETQYF. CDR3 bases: TGTGCCAGCAGCCAAGGCGACAGGATTCAAGAGACCCAGTACTTC.

The CDR3: CSGTWGGFTDTQYF. The CDR3 nucleotides are TGCAGCGGAACCTGGGGGGGGTTCACAGATACGCAGTATTTT. The V call is TRBV29-1, the J call TRBJ2-3; the match to TRBD2 covers 7 bases. Per germline, CDR1 SQVTM and CDR2 ANQGSEA. The CDR3 runs 14 residues. After removal of 7 bases from V and 2 bases from J, the junction contained 9 bases not matched to a gene.

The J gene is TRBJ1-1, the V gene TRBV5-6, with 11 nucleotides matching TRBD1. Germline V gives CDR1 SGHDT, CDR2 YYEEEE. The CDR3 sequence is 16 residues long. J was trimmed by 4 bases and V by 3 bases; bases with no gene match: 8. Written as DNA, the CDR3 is TGTGCCAGCAGCTCCCTATGGACAGGGGGCTCCACTGAAGCTTTCTTT. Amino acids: CASSSLWTGGSTEAFF.

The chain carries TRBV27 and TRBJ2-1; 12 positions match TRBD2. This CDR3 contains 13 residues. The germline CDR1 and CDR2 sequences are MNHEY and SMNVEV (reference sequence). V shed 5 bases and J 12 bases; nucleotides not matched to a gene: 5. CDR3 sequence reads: CASSLAGGAAQFF. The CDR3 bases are TGTGCCAGCAGTCTAGCGGGGGGGGCGGCGCAGTTCTTC.

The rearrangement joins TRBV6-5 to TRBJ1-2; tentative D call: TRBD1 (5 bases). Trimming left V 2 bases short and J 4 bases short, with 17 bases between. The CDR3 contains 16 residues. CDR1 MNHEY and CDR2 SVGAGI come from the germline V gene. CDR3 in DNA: TGTGCCAGCAGTTACGGGTCTCTAGGGGTGCCCTATGGCTACACCTTC. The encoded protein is CASSYGSLGVPYGYTF.

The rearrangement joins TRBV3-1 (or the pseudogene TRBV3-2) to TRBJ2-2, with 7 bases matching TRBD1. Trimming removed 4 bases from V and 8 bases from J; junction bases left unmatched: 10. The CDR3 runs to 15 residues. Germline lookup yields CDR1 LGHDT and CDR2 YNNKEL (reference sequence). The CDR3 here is CASSRRQGSLGELFF. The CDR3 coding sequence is TGTGCCAGCAGCCGTAGACAGGGATCTTTGGGGGAGCTGTTTTTT.

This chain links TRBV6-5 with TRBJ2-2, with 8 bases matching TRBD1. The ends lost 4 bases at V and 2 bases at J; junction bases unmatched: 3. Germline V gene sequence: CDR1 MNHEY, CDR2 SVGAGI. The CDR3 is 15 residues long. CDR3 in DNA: TGTGCCAGCAGTTGGGACAGGACTAACACCGGGGAGCTGTTTTTT. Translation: CASSWDRTNTGELFF.

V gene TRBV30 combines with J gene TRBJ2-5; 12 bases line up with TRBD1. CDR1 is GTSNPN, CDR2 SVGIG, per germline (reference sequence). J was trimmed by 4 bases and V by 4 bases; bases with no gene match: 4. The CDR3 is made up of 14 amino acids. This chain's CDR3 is CAWIGTGGAETQYF. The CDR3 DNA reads TGTGCCTGGATCGGGACAGGGGGCGCAGAGACCCAGTACTTC.

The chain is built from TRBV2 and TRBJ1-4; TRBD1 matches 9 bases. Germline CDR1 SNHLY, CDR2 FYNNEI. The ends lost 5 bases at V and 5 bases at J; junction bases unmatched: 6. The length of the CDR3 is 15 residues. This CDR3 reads CASSTKQGANEKLFF. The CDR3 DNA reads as TGTGCCAGCAGTACAAAACAGGGGGCGAATGAAAAACTGTTTTTT.

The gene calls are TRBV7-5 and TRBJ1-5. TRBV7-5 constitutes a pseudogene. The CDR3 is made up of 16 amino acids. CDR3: CVRSLEEGGSNQPQHF. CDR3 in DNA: TGTGTCAGAAGCTTAGAAGAGGGAGGTAGCAATCAGCCCCAGCATTTT.